Listed below are T cell receptor beta chains from one sample, sequenced in a study of blood T cell repertoires in COVID-19. Sequenced by immunoSEQ multiplex PCR; TCRdb stores in-frame clones only, minus some. The table records 61,000 or so clones, around 85% of them present only once. The specimen was peripheral blood. These receptors came from a woman between 65 and 79 years old with acute or convalescent COVID-19. Both conserved end residues are part of each CDR3. Each record gives: J gene, D gene, clone size, V gene, CDR3 protein, CDR3 DNA. D genes are given only for firm matches. The listing skips clone size in some rows; elsewhere it reads once, few, many or a size class.

j_gene: TRBJ1-2; d_gene: -; abundance: few; v_gene: TRBV20-1; CDR3aa: CSSQGTYGYTF; CDR3nt: TGCAGCTCTCAGGGGACCTATGGCTACACCTTC
j_gene: TRBJ1-3; d_gene: -; abundance: -; v_gene: TRBV9; CDR3aa: CASSPTGGNTIYF; CDR3nt: TGTGCCAGCAGCCCAACGGGAGGAAACACCATATATTTT
j_gene: TRBJ1-2; d_gene: TRBD1; abundance: -; v_gene: TRBV3-1/TRBV3-2; CDR3aa: CASTLTGQDYGYTF; CDR3nt: TGTGCCAGCACCCTCACGGGACAGGACTATGGCTACACCTTC
j_gene: TRBJ2-1; d_gene: -; abundance: -; v_gene: TRBV5-4; CDR3aa: CASSLDRIREFF; CDR3nt: TGTGCCAGCAGCTTGGACAGGATCCGAGAGTTCTTC
j_gene: TRBJ2-7; d_gene: -; abundance: -; v_gene: TRBV24-1; CDR3aa: CATSVLLPNGPIRVLVTYEQYF; CDR3nt: TGTGCCACCAGTGTCCTTCTCCCTAACGGTCCGATCCGTGTTTTGGTGACCTACGAGCAGTACTTC
j_gene: TRBJ2-1; d_gene: TRBD1; abundance: once; v_gene: TRBV19; CDR3aa: CASSGRNRGPSYNEQFF; CDR3nt: TGTGCCAGTAGTGGGCGTAACAGGGGTCCCTCCTACAATGAGCAGTTCTTC
j_gene: TRBJ1-5; d_gene: -; abundance: -; v_gene: TRBV18; CDR3aa: CASSPTTVNQPQHF; CDR3nt: TGTGCCAGCTCACCGACGACAGTCAATCAGCCCCAGCATTTT
j_gene: TRBJ2-7; d_gene: TRBD1; abundance: once; v_gene: TRBV29-1; CDR3aa: CSVEGDRGPSSYEQYF; CDR3nt: TGCAGCGTTGAAGGGGACAGGGGGCCGAGCTCCTACGAGCAGTACTTC
j_gene: TRBJ2-7; d_gene: TRBD1; abundance: -; v_gene: TRBV7-2; CDR3aa: CASSPMGTESSYEQYF; CDR3nt: TGTGCCAGCAGCCCAATGGGGACAGAATCCTCCTACGAGCAGTACTTC
j_gene: TRBJ1-3; d_gene: -; abundance: few; v_gene: TRBV24-1; CDR3aa: CATSAPKGALGNTIYF; CDR3nt: TGTGCCACCTCCGCCCCAAAGGGAGCTTTAGGAAACACCATATATTTT
j_gene: TRBJ2-7; d_gene: -; abundance: -; v_gene: TRBV29-1; CDR3aa: CSVGVPGHYEQYF; CDR3nt: TGCAGCGTTGGCGTCCCAGGGCACTACGAGCAGTACTTC
j_gene: TRBJ2-3; d_gene: TRBD2; abundance: once; v_gene: TRBV4-2; CDR3aa: CASSLTSGVTNTQYF; CDR3nt: TGTGCCAGCAGCCTAACTAGCGGGGTGACAAATACGCAGTATTTT
j_gene: TRBJ2-3; d_gene: -; abundance: -; v_gene: TRBV5-3; CDR3aa: CARSLFWRESTDTQYF; CDR3nt: TGTGCCAGAAGCTTGTTTTGGCGGGAAAGCACAGATACGCAGTATTTT
j_gene: TRBJ1-1; d_gene: -; abundance: -; v_gene: TRBV9; CDR3aa: CATRFSRGNTEAFF; CDR3nt: TGTGCCACCCGTTTCTCTCGGGGGAACACTGAAGCTTTCTTT
j_gene: TRBJ1-5; d_gene: TRBD1; abundance: -; v_gene: TRBV28; CDR3aa: CASSPGQGRQPQHF; CDR3nt: TGTGCCAGCAGCCCGGGACAGGGTCGTCAGCCCCAGCATTTT
j_gene: TRBJ2-5; d_gene: TRBD1; abundance: -; v_gene: TRBV6-2/TRBV6-3; CDR3aa: CASSRQGRETQYF; CDR3nt: TGTGCCAGCAGTCGACAGGGCAGGGAGACCCAGTACTTC
j_gene: TRBJ2-1; d_gene: TRBD2; abundance: many; v_gene: TRBV6-4; CDR3aa: CASSAGGEPYNEQFF; CDR3nt: TGTGCCAGCAGTGCGGGAGGGGAACCTTACAATGAGCAGTTCTTC
j_gene: TRBJ2-2; d_gene: TRBD2; abundance: few; v_gene: TRBV4-2; CDR3aa: CASSPERGVYTGELFF; CDR3nt: TGTGCCAGCAGTCCCGAGCGGGGGGTTTATACCGGGGAGCTGTTTTTT
j_gene: TRBJ2-3; d_gene: TRBD2; abundance: -; v_gene: TRBV5-4; CDR3aa: CASSLRAGASTDTQYF; CDR3nt: TGTGCCAGCAGCTTGAGGGCGGGAGCGAGCACAGATACGCAGTATTTT
j_gene: TRBJ1-4; d_gene: -; abundance: once; v_gene: TRBV6-5; CDR3aa: CASSLHGYRESEKLFF; CDR3nt: TGTGCCAGCAGTTTACATGGTTACAGGGAAAGTGAAAAACTGTTTTTT
j_gene: TRBJ2-1; d_gene: TRBD1; abundance: -; v_gene: TRBV19; CDR3aa: CASGIGTGRGTEQFF; CDR3nt: TGTGCCAGTGGGATTGGGACAGGGAGAGGGACTGAGCAGTTCTTC
j_gene: TRBJ1-3; d_gene: -; abundance: few; v_gene: TRBV9; CDR3aa: CASSEGQVVGNTIYF; CDR3nt: TGTGCCAGCAGCGAGGGGCAGGTTGTTGGAAACACCATATATTTT
j_gene: TRBJ1-4; d_gene: TRBD1; abundance: -; v_gene: TRBV3-1/TRBV3-2; CDR3aa: CASSQGWDSEEKLFF; CDR3nt: TGTGCCAGCAGCCAAGGATGGGACAGTGAGGAAAAACTGTTTTTT
j_gene: TRBJ2-3; d_gene: -; abundance: -; v_gene: TRBV4-3; CDR3aa: CASSQDYGGSTDTQYF; CDR3nt: TGCGCCAGCAGCCAAGATTATGGGGGGAGCACAGATACGCAGTATTTT
j_gene: TRBJ1-4; d_gene: TRBD1; abundance: -; v_gene: TRBV5-1; CDR3aa: CASSRGQGVTNEKLFF; CDR3nt: TGCGCCAGCAGTCGGGGACAGGGGGTTACTAATGAAAAACTGTTTTTT
j_gene: TRBJ1-6; d_gene: TRBD1; abundance: -; v_gene: TRBV28; CDR3aa: CASGQGALKYNSPLHF; CDR3nt: TGTGCCAGTGGACAGGGAGCTTTGAAATATAATTCACCCCTCCACTTT
j_gene: TRBJ2-1; d_gene: TRBD2; abundance: -; v_gene: TRBV6-2/TRBV6-3; CDR3aa: CASRPGGDLNEQFF; CDR3nt: TGTGCCAGCCGCCCCGGGGGGGACTTGAATGAGCAGTTCTTC
j_gene: TRBJ2-1; d_gene: -; abundance: -; v_gene: TRBV12-3/TRBV12-4; CDR3aa: CASSQGTNEQFF; CDR3nt: TGTGCCAGCAGTCAGGGGACAAATGAGCAGTTCTTC
j_gene: TRBJ1-2; d_gene: -; abundance: -; v_gene: TRBV6-4; CDR3aa: CASSDPTEIGYTF; CDR3nt: TGTGCCAGCAGTGACCCGACGGAGATTGGCTACACCTTC
j_gene: TRBJ1-6; d_gene: -; abundance: few; v_gene: TRBV30; CDR3aa: CARETGYNSPLHF; CDR3nt: TGTGCCAGAGAGACAGGCTATAATTCACCCCTCCACTTT
j_gene: TRBJ1-2; d_gene: -; abundance: once; v_gene: TRBV7-2; CDR3aa: CASSLVGGARLYGYTF; CDR3nt: TGTGCCAGCAGCTTAGTAGGAGGGGCCAGACTTTATGGCTACACCTTC
j_gene: TRBJ1-1; d_gene: -; abundance: -; v_gene: TRBV7-9; CDR3aa: CASSLSSLAFF; CDR3nt: TGTGCCAGCAGCCTCTCTTCTTTGGCTTTCTTT
j_gene: TRBJ1-1; d_gene: -; abundance: -; v_gene: TRBV7-9; CDR3aa: CASSLREGTEAFF; CDR3nt: TGTGCCAGCAGCTTAAGGGAGGGGACTGAAGCTTTCTTT
j_gene: TRBJ2-3; d_gene: TRBD2; abundance: -; v_gene: TRBV28; CDR3aa: CASSWGLAGRTSTDTQYF; CDR3nt: TGTGCCAGCAGTTGGGGACTAGCGGGGCGTACCAGCACAGATACGCAGTATTTT
j_gene: TRBJ2-1; d_gene: -; abundance: -; v_gene: TRBV9; CDR3aa: CASSPLQGGYNEQFF; CDR3nt: TGTGCCAGCAGCCCTTTACAAGGCGGGTACAATGAGCAGTTCTTC
j_gene: TRBJ1-1; d_gene: -; abundance: -; v_gene: TRBV20-1; CDR3aa: CSASGGPEAFF; CDR3nt: TGCAGTGCATCGGGGGGGCCTGAAGCTTTCTTT
j_gene: TRBJ2-7; d_gene: TRBD2; abundance: -; v_gene: TRBV10-3; CDR3aa: CAISASGGALVGSEQYF; CDR3nt: TGTGCCATCAGTGCTAGCGGGGGGGCTCTAGTGGGTAGCGAGCAGTACTTC
j_gene: TRBJ1-5; d_gene: TRBD1; abundance: few; v_gene: TRBV6-2/TRBV6-3; CDR3aa: CASSDVTGGEDQPQHF; CDR3nt: TGTGCCAGCAGTGACGTCACAGGGGGTGAGGATCAGCCCCAGCATTTT
j_gene: TRBJ1-4; d_gene: TRBD1; abundance: -; v_gene: TRBV5-1; CDR3aa: CASSRDSPTNEKLFF; CDR3nt: TGCGCCAGCAGCCGGGACAGCCCAACTAATGAAAAACTGTTTTTT
j_gene: TRBJ2-5; d_gene: TRBD2; abundance: -; v_gene: TRBV5-4; CDR3aa: CASSFRLAPETQYF; CDR3nt: TGTGCCAGCAGCTTCCGACTAGCCCCGGAGACCCAGTACTTC
j_gene: TRBJ2-7; d_gene: TRBD1; abundance: -; v_gene: TRBV7-8; CDR3aa: CASSSRQGTYEQYF; CDR3nt: TGTGCCAGCAGCTCCCGACAGGGAACCTACGAGCAGTACTTC
j_gene: TRBJ2-2; d_gene: TRBD2; abundance: -; v_gene: TRBV9; CDR3aa: CASSPGTKNTGELFF; CDR3nt: TGTGCCAGCAGCCCCGGGACTAAGAACACCGGGGAGCTGTTTTTT
j_gene: TRBJ2-5; d_gene: -; abundance: -; v_gene: TRBV7-9; CDR3aa: CASSFSAGGQETQYF; CDR3nt: TGTGCCAGCAGCTTCTCCGCCGGGGGCCAAGAGACCCAGTACTTC
j_gene: TRBJ2-7; d_gene: -; abundance: -; v_gene: TRBV30; CDR3aa: CAWSVLSGEQYF; CDR3nt: TGTGCCTGGAGTGTACTATCTGGCGAGCAGTACTTC
j_gene: TRBJ1-1; d_gene: -; abundance: -; v_gene: TRBV2; CDR3aa: CASSRHSNTEAFF; CDR3nt: TGTGCCAGCAGCAGACACTCGAACACTGAAGCTTTCTTT
j_gene: TRBJ2-1; d_gene: TRBD2; abundance: -; v_gene: TRBV6-5; CDR3aa: CASSGGGTTGEQFF; CDR3nt: TGTGCCAGCAGCGGGGGGGGCACTACCGGGGAGCAGTTCTTC
j_gene: TRBJ2-7; d_gene: TRBD2; abundance: once; v_gene: TRBV19; CDR3aa: CASSTTSGGLRGQYF; CDR3nt: TGTGCCAGTAGTACCACTAGCGGGGGCCTTCGGGGGCAGTACTTC
j_gene: TRBJ1-1; d_gene: TRBD1; abundance: once; v_gene: TRBV19; CDR3aa: CASSIQGVMNTEAFF; CDR3nt: TGTGCCAGTAGTATTCAGGGGGTAATGAACACTGAAGCTTTCTTT
j_gene: TRBJ1-1; d_gene: TRBD1; abundance: -; v_gene: TRBV7-9; CDR3aa: CASSLASPDRGTEAFF; CDR3nt: TGTGCCAGCAGCTTAGCGTCCCCAGACAGGGGCACTGAAGCTTTCTTT
j_gene: TRBJ1-2; d_gene: -; abundance: -; v_gene: TRBV4-1; CDR3aa: CASSQLWTAPGYTF; CDR3nt: TGCGCCAGCAGCCAGCTATGGACTGCCCCGGGCTACACCTTC
j_gene: TRBJ1-3; d_gene: -; abundance: -; v_gene: TRBV7-2; CDR3aa: CASSLAANSGNTIYF; CDR3nt: TGTGCCAGCAGCTTAGCGGCAAACTCTGGAAACACCATATATTTT
j_gene: TRBJ1-2; d_gene: TRBD1; abundance: -; v_gene: TRBV5-6; CDR3aa: CASSPRGGQGAGYGYTF; CDR3nt: TGTGCCAGCAGCCCCCGGGGGGGACAGGGGGCTGGCTATGGCTACACCTTC
j_gene: TRBJ2-2; d_gene: TRBD1; abundance: few; v_gene: TRBV7-2; CDR3aa: CASSLGQHTGELFF; CDR3nt: TGTGCCAGCAGCTTGGGACAGCACACCGGGGAGCTGTTTTTT
j_gene: TRBJ1-3; d_gene: -; abundance: -; v_gene: TRBV2; CDR3aa: CASTSRTVGSGNTIYF; CDR3nt: TGTGCCAGCACTTCGAGGACAGTAGGCTCTGGAAACACCATATATTTT